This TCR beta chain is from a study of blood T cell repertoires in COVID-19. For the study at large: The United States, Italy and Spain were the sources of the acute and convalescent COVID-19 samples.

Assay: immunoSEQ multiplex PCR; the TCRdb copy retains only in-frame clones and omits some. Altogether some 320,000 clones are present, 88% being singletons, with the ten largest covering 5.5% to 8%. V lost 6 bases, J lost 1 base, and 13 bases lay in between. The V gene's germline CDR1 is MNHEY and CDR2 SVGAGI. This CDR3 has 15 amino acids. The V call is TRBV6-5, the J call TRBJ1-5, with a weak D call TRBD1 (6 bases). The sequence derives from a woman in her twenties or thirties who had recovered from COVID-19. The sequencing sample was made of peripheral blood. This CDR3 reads CASRDTGNSNQPQHF. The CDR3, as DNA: TGTGCCAGCAGGGATACAGGGAACAGCAATCAGCCCCAGCATTTT.